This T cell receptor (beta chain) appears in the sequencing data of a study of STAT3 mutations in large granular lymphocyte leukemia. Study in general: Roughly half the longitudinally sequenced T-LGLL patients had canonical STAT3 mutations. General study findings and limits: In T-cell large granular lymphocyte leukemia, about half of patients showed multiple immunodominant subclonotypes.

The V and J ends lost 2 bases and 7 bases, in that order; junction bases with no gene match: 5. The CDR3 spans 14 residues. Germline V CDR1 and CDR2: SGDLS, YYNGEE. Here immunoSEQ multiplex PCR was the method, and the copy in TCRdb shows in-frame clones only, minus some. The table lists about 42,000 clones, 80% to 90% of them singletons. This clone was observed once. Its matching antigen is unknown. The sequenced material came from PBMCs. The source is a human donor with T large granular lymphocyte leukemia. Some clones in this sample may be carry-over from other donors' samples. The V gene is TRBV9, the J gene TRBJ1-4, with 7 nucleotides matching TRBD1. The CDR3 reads CASSVQGGGEKLFF. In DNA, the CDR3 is TGTGCCAGCAGCGTCCAAGGGGGCGGTGAAAAACTGTTTTTT.